Following are 19 T cell receptor beta chains from one sample sequenced in a study of early T cells in non-severe SARS-CoV-2 infection. TCRdb recomputed calls from the 5' RACE reads with MiXCR, one row per CDR3 protein. This table holds around 81,000 distinct CDR3 sequences, 11% to 15% found once. Sample: whole blood. The receptors were gathered from an adult who was a healthcare worker with PCR-confirmed SARS-CoV-2 infection or an uninfected control (not recorded which).

The sample holds many counts of this clonotype. This rearrangement joins TRBV20-1 to TRBJ1-4, with 7 bases identical to TRBD1. The germline gives CDR1 DFQATT, CDR2 SNEGSKA (reference sequence). The junction had 2 bases not matched to a gene; V was cut back by 3 bases and J by 1 base. CDR3 size: 14 residues. The CDR3 DNA is TGCAGTGCTAGCCACAGGGGAACTAATGAAAAACTGTTTTTT. This codes for CSASHRGTNEKLFF.

The chain combines TRBV5-1 with TRBJ1-1, with D possibly being TRBD1 (6 bases). Germline CDR1 is SGHRS and CDR2 is YFSETQ. V gave up 4 bases and J gave up 9 bases, with 16 bases separating them. The CDR3 extends over 13 amino acids. CDR3: CASSLRQESQAFF. The DNA of the CDR3 is TGCGCCAGCAGCCTCAGACAGGAATCCCAAGCTTTCTTT.

In this sample, this clonotype turned up a few times. V is TRBV7-6 and J is TRBJ2-7; 10 positions match TRBD2. Germline V gene data show CDR1 as SGHVS and CDR2 as FNYEAQ. The CDR3 consists of 15 residues. J gave up 8 bases and V 5 bases, and 12 bases lay outside the gene matches. The CDR3 is CASSQRASGGSKQYF. In DNA form, the CDR3 reads TGTGCCAGCAGCCAAAGGGCTAGCGGGGGTTCTAAGCAGTACTTC.

This clonotype occurred many times. This chain links TRBV28 with TRBJ1-2; 10 bases agree with TRBD1. From germline, CDR1 is MDHEN and CDR2 SYDVKM. The CDR3 is 22 amino acids. With 3 bases clipped from V and 3 bases from J, the junction kept 25 bases outside the gene matches. In DNA form, the CDR3 reads TGTGCCAGCAGTTTGAGTTCGCTGACAGGGGGCGGAATTATCGATGGAGACTATGGCTACACCTTC. Its translation: CASSLSSLTGGGIIDGDYGYTF.

At least ten counts were recorded for this clonotype. The chain employs TRBV7-6 and TRBJ2-3; D not resolved. Looked up from germline, CDR1 is SGHVS and CDR2 is FNYEAQ. The germline V and J ends were trimmed by 2 bases and 3 bases, with 3 bases remaining between them. The CDR3 has 12 amino acids. This chain's CDR3 is CASSLITDTQYF. DNA of the CDR3: TGTGCCAGCAGCTTAATAACAGATACGCAGTATTTT. Full variable domain (remainder filled in from reference TRBV7-6 and TRBJ2-3): GAGVSQSPRYKVTKRGQDVALRCDPISGHVSLYWYRQALGQGPEFLTYFNYEAQQDKSGLPNDRFSAERPEGSISTLTIQRTEQRDSAMYRCASSLITDTQYFGPGTRLTVL.

J is TRBJ1-1 and V is TRBV6-5; the D gene is possibly TRBD1 (6 bases). This CDR3 has 15 residues. CDR1 and CDR2 from the germline V gene are MNHEY and SVGAGI. V lost 7 bases and J lost 5, with 20 bases in between. The DNA of the CDR3 is TGTGCCAGCAATCCGAAGGGGGTCGGGTCGACTGAAGCTTTCTTT. It is translated as CASNPKGVGSTEAFF.

Only a few counts were recorded for this clonotype. V gene TRBV14 combines with J gene TRBJ1-6; possibly TRBD1 for D (5 bases). V was trimmed by 3 bases and J by 11 bases, leaving 14 bases between them. The CDR3 spans 14 residues. The germline gives CDR1 SGHDN, CDR2 FVKESK. The DNA for the CDR3 is TGTGCCAGCAGCCAGGATATAGGGGCTGCACCCCTCCACTTT. Translated: CASSQDIGAAPLHF. The full variable domain, rest sourced from reference TRBV14 and TRBJ1-6, is EAGVTQFPSHSVIEKGQTVTLRCDPISGHDNLYWYRRVMGKEIKFLLHFVKESKQDESGMPNNRFLAERTGGTYSTLKVQPAELEDSGVYFCASSQDIGAAPLHFGNGTRLTVT.

The chain recombines TRBV6-2 or TRBV6-3 with TRBJ2-2; unclear D gene. This CDR3 is built from 13 residues. V was clipped by 4 bases and J by 7 bases, with 10 bases between them. Looked up from germline, CDR1 is MNHEY and CDR2 is SVGEGT. CDR3 amino acids: CASSWLGSGELFF. The CDR3 coding sequence is TGTGCCAGCAGTTGGCTGGGCAGCGGGGAGCTGTTTTTT.

This chain uses TRBV6-1 with TRBJ1-2; TRBD1 might be the D (5 bases). In germline, CDR1 is MNHNS, CDR2 SASEGT. Trimming cost V 2 bases and J 6 bases, with 19 bases left between them. This CDR3 has 16 residues. CDR3 amino acids: CASSEPARHGGHGYTF. DNA for the CDR3: TGTGCCAGCAGTGAACCGGCTCGGCACGGGGGACATGGCTACACCTTC.

There are a few counts of this clonotype. The V gene is TRBV5-1, the J gene TRBJ2-1; 11 bases fit TRBD2. Germline V lookup: CDR1 SGHRS, CDR2 YFSETQ. V lost 2 bases, J lost 5 bases, and 6 bases stayed unmatched. This CDR3 is built from 16 residues. This CDR3 is CASSFNRLAGNNEQFF. In DNA, the CDR3 is TGCGCCAGCAGCTTCAACAGACTAGCGGGGAACAATGAGCAGTTCTTC.

This clonotype came up a few times. The CDR3 DNA is TGCAGTGCAGGTTTTGGGACTAACAATGAGCAGTTCTTC. Its protein product is CSAGFGTNNEQFF. The V and J genes are TRBV20-1 and TRBJ2-1, with 7 positions matching TRBD2. With V trimmed by 6 bases and J by 5 bases, 7 bases remained unmatched. The CDR3 length is 13 residues. From germline, CDR1 is DFQATT and CDR2 SNEGSKA (reference sequence).

This clonotype has a handful of counts. The V gene is TRBV3-1, the J gene TRBJ1-4; possible D gene TRBD1, 6 bases. The V and J ends lost 4 bases and 8 bases respectively, with 14 bases between them. The germline V gene has CDR1 LGHDT and CDR2 YNNKEL (reference sequence). The CDR3 runs 14 residues. Here the CDR3 DNA reads TGTGCCAGCAGCCCCAGGGGCCGGCGAGAAAAACTGTTTTTT. Residues: CASSPRGRREKLFF.

The table lists this clonotype with many counts. This chain links TRBV27 with TRBJ1-3; 8 nucleotides align to TRBD1. Germline lookup yields CDR1 MNHEY and CDR2 SMNVEV (reference sequence). Trimming cost V 6 bases and J 4 bases; bases outside gene matches: 8. CDR3 size: 15 residues. CDR3 DNA: TGTGCCAGCAGCCGGACAGGGACTCCGGGAAACACCATATATTTT. Translated: CASSRTGTPGNTIYF.

This clonotype was seen a handful of times. This chain connects TRBV7-6 to TRBJ2-3; a weak D match, TRBD2 (7 bases). The CDR3 loop spans 17 amino acids. The ends were cut back, 5 bases at V and 4 bases at J, with 22 bases in the middle. CDR1 is SGHVS, CDR2 FNYEAQ, per germline. The CDR3 nucleotides are TGTGCCAGCAGCATTGGGCGGGGGCCGTTACTGGCAGATACGCAGTATTTT. Its translation: CASSIGRGPLLADTQYF.

The gene calls are TRBV18 and TRBJ1-6, with 7 bases lining up with TRBD1. From germline, CDR1 is KGHSH and CDR2 LQKENI. The CDR3 loop spans 16 amino acids. V dropped 3 bases and J dropped 5; count of bases not matched to a gene: 7. CDR3 DNA: TGTGCCAGCTCACCCAAAAGTACAGGGGATAATTCACCCCTCCACTTT. Residues: CASSPKSTGDNSPLHF.

There are a few counts of this clonotype. The J gene is TRBJ1-1, the V gene TRBV7-3; no reliable D call. The CDR3 is 15 residues long. V lost 1 base to trimming and J lost 7 bases, with 16 bases between them. Germline values: CDR1 SGHTA, CDR2 FQGTGA. The CDR3 here is CASSLSPGSEVEAFF. CDR3 sequence (DNA): TGTGCCAGCAGCTTAAGCCCCGGGAGTGAGGTTGAAGCTTTCTTT.

V gene TRBV11-2 combines with J gene TRBJ2-3, with 7 bases identical to TRBD2. V was pared by 2 bases and J by 10 bases, with 15 bases of the junction left unmatched. This CDR3 is built from 16 residues. In germline, CDR1 is SGHAT, CDR2 FQNNGV. The CDR3: CASSLLLGGFGRPQYF. The CDR3 DNA is TGTGCCAGCAGCTTACTCCTCGGGGGGTTTGGTCGCCCGCAGTATTTT. Based on the CDR3 plus reference TRBV11-2 and TRBJ2-3, the full variable domain is EAGVAQSPRYKIIEKRQSVAFWCNPISGHATLYWYQQILGQGPKLLIQFQNNGVVDDSQLPKDRFSAERLKGVDSTLKIQPAKLEDSAVYLCASSLLLGGFGRPQYFGPGTRLTVL.

The genes are TRBV7-3 and TRBJ2-3; 8 bases map to TRBD2. Trimming at V came to 4 bases and at J to 2 bases, leaving 8 bases not matched to a gene. This CDR3 comprises 16 residues. Germline V CDR1 and CDR2: SGHTA, FQGTGA. The CDR3 DNA reads as TGTGCCAGCAGCTCAGGGACTAGGGGGGACACAGATACGCAGTATTTT. Encoded protein: CASSSGTRGDTDTQYF.

The chain couples TRBV20-1 to TRBJ1-4, with D uncertain. The CDR3 contains 15 residues. V lost 3 bases and J 8 bases, leaving 19 bases between the germline ends. Germline V lookup: CDR1 DFQATT, CDR2 SNEGSKA (reference sequence). This CDR3 is CSARSPGLLREKLFF. In nucleotides, the CDR3 is TGCAGTGCTAGGTCCCCGGGCCTTCTGAGGGAAAAACTGTTTTTT.